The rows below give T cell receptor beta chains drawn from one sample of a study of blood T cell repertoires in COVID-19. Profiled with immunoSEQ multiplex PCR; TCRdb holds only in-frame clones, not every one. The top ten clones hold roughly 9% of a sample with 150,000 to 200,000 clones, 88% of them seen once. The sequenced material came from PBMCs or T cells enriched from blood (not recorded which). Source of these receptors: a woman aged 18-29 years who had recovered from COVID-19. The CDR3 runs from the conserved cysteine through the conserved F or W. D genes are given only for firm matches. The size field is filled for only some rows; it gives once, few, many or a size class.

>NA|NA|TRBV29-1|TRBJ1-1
CSVLKGENTEAFF
TGCAGCGTCCTAAAGGGGGAGAACACTGAAGCTTTCTTT
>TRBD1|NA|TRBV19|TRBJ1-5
CASSIDYWTRGLDQPQHF
TGTGCCAGTAGTATAGATTATTGGACCAGGGGGCTGGATCAGCCCCAGCATTTT
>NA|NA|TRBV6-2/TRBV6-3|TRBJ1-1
CASSYYGGGNTEAFF
TGTGCCAGCAGTTACTACGGGGGTGGGAACACTGAAGCTTTCTTT
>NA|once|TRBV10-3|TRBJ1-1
CATKTDMNTEAFF
TGTGCCACAAAGACAGACATGAACACTGAAGCTTTCTTT
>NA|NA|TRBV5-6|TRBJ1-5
CASSFSRNQPQHF
TGTGCCAGCAGCTTTAGTCGCAATCAGCCCCAGCATTTT
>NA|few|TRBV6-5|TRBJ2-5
CASTGREAETQYF
TGTGCCAGCACGGGCAGGGAGGCAGAGACCCAGTACTTC
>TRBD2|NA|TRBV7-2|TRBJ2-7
CASSLTSGPYVEQYF
TGTGCCAGCAGCTTGACTAGCGGGCCTTACGTGGAGCAGTACTTC
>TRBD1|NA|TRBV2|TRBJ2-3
CASTRDRATDTQYF
TGTGCCAGCACCCGCGACAGGGCCACAGATACGCAGTATTTT
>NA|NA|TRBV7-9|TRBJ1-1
CASSLKGSKAFF
TGTGCCAGCAGCTTGAAGGGGTCGAAAGCTTTCTTT
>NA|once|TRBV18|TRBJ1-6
CASSPPVANSPLHF
TGTGCCAGCTCACCACCGGTCGCGAATTCACCCCTCCACTTT
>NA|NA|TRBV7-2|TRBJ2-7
CASSPPRGSYEQYF
TGTGCCAGCAGCCCCCCGAGGGGGTCCTACGAGCAGTACTTC
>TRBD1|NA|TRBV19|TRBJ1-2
CASSTRDSQLAGGYTF
TGTGCCAGTAGTACTCGGGACAGCCAACTTGCAGGTGGCTACACCTTC
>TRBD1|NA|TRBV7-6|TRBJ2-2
CASSLGGQGPTGELFF
TGTGCCAGCAGCTTAGGAGGACAGGGCCCCACCGGGGAGCTGTTTTTT
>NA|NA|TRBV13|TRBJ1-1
CASSPVPGATEAFF
TGTGCCAGCAGCCCCGTCCCTGGGGCCACTGAAGCTTTCTTT
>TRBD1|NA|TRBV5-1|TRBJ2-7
CASSLVQGAREQYF
TGCGCCAGCAGCTTGGTGCAGGGGGCACGGGAGCAGTACTTC
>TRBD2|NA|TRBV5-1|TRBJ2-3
CASSLGPSGGTDTQYF
TGCGCCAGCAGCTTGGGTCCTAGCGGGGGCACAGATACGCAGTATTTT
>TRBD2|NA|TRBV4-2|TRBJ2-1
CASSHYGTSGTPSSYNEQFF
TGTGCCAGCAGCCATTACGGGACTAGCGGGACCCCTAGCTCCTACAATGAGCAGTTCTTC
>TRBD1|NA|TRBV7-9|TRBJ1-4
CASSTTSTGDINEKLFF
TGTGCCAGCAGCACAACGTCAACAGGGGATATTAATGAAAAACTGTTTTTT
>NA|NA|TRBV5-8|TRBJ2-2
CASSRGLWAGELFF
TGTGCCAGCAGCCGGGGGTTATGGGCCGGGGAGCTGTTTTTT
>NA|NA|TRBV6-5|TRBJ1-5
CASSSTGTQPQHF
TGTGCCAGCAGTTCCACAGGGACCCAGCCCCAGCATTTT
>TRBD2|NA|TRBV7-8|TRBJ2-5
CASSLFTSGAQETQYF
TGTGCCAGCAGCTTATTTACTAGCGGGGCCCAAGAGACCCAGTACTTC
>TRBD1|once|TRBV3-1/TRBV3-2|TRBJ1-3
CASSPAGRGLNTIYF
TGTGCCAGCAGCCCAGCGGGTAGGGGGCTTAACACCATATATTTT
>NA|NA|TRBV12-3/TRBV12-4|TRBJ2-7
CASSAGHFLQYF
TGTGCCAGCAGTGCAGGACATTTCCTGCAGTACTTC
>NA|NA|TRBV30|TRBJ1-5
CAWSVGFVGGADQHF
TGTGCCTGGAGTGTAGGGTTTGTAGGGGGAGCTGACCAGCATTTT
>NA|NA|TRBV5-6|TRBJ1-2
CASSFQGSKANYGYTF
TGTGCCAGCAGCTTTCAGGGGTCTAAAGCTAACTATGGCTACACCTTC
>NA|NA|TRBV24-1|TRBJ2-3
CATSDPSSTDTQYF
TGTGCCACCAGTGATCCCTCCAGCACAGATACGCAGTATTTT
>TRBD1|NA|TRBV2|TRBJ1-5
CASRGQETQPQHF
TGTGCCAGCCGGGGACAGGAGACTCAGCCCCAGCATTTT
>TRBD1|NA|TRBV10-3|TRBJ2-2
CAIQGNGELFF
TGTGCCATACAGGGGAACGGGGAGCTGTTTTTT
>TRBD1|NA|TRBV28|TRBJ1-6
CASSPHLDRVSNSPLHF
TGTGCCAGCAGTCCGCATCTCGACAGGGTTAGTAATTCACCCCTCCACTTT
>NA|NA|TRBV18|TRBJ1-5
CASSPFALTANQPQHF
TGTGCCAGCTCACCATTCGCGCTCACCGCCAATCAGCCCCAGCATTTT
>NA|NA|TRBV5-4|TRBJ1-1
CASSLARGGDTEAFF
TGTGCCAGCAGCTTGGCAAGGGGGGGTGACACTGAAGCTTTCTTT
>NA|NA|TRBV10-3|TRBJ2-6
CAIRENRAGANVLTF
TGTGCCATCAGAGAGAACAGGGCTGGGGCCAACGTCCTGACTTTC
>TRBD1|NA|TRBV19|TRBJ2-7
CASSMTDRDYEQYF
TGTGCCAGTAGTATGACCGACAGGGACTACGAGCAGTACTTC
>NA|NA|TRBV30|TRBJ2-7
CAWSLGTWDEQYF
TGTGCCTGGAGCCTCGGGACTTGGGACGAGCAGTACTTC
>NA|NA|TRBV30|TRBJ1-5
CAWSGAGRNQPQHF
TGTGCCTGGAGTGGGGCAGGCCGCAATCAGCCCCAGCATTTT
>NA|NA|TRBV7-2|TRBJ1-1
CASSSTPSGTEAFF
TGTGCCAGCAGTTCGACTCCTTCGGGCACTGAAGCTTTCTTT
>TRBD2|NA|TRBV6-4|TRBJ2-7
CASSRLAGQSVGEQYF
TGTGCCAGCAGTCGGCTAGCGGGACAGTCAGTTGGCGAGCAGTACTTC
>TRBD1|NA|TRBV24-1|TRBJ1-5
CATGSGQGSQPQHF
TGTGCCACCGGTTCGGGACAGGGAAGCCAGCCCCAGCATTTT
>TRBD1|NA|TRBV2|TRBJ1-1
CAIDRGMNTEAFF
TGTGCCATCGACAGGGGAATGAACACTGAAGCTTTCTTT
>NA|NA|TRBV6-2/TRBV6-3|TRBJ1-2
CASSYRGNGYTF
TGTGCCAGCAGTTACAGGGGGAATGGCTACACCTTC
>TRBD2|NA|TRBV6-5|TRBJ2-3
CASRLADTDTQYF
TGTGCCAGCAGACTAGCGGACACAGATACGCAGTATTTT
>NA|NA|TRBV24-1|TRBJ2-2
CATSEPDWYNTGELFF
TGTGCCACCAGTGAACCTGACTGGTACAACACCGGGGAGCTGTTTTTT
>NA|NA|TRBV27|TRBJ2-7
CASSPRSRGGSYEQYF
TGTGCCAGCAGTCCCCGGTCCAGAGGGGGATCCTACGAGCAGTACTTC
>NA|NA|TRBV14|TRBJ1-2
CASSQPQGRNYGYTF
TGTGCCAGCAGCCAACCCCAAGGGAGGAACTATGGCTACACCTTC
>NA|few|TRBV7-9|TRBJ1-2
CASSLDGYRADGYTF
TGTGCCAGCAGCTTAGACGGATACAGGGCTGACGGCTACACCTTC
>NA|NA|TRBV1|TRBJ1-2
CTSSQEGPVSRAAGYTF
TGCACCAGCAGCCAAGAGGGCCCAGTCAGCAGGGCCGCTGGCTACACCTTC
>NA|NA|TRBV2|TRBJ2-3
CASSQLGGASTDTQYF
TGTGCCAGCAGTCAGCTAGGAGGGGCGAGCACAGATACGCAGTATTTT
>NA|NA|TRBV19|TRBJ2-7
CASSTSTGVWYEQYF
TGTGCCAGTAGTACATCGACAGGCGTTTGGTACGAGCAGTACTTC
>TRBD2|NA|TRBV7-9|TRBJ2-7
CAIGRAGGTYEQYF
TGTGCCATCGGTAGGGCGGGGGGTACCTACGAGCAGTACTTC
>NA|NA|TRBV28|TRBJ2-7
CASRTGKFSYEQYF
TGTGCCAGCAGGACAGGAAAATTCTCCTACGAGCAGTACTTC
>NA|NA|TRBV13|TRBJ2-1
CASSPAGPTYNEQFF
TGTGCCAGCAGCCCCGCGGGACCGACCTACAATGAGCAGTTCTTC
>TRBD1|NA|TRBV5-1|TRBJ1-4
CASSLEGDRGLSANEKLFF
TGCGCCAGCAGCTTGGAGGGGGACAGGGGTCTGTCGGCTAATGAAAAACTGTTTTTT
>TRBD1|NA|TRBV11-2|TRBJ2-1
CASSDGTGLFNEQFF
TGTGCCAGCAGCGACGGGACAGGGTTGTTTAATGAGCAGTTCTTC
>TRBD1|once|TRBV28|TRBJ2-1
CASTADIGQGWNEQFF
TGTGCCAGCACTGCGGATATCGGACAGGGCTGGAATGAGCAGTTCTTC
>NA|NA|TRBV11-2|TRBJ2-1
CASSLDSVVSTASYNEQFF
TGTGCCAGCAGCTTAGATTCCGTCGTATCGACAGCCTCCTACAATGAGCAGTTCTTC